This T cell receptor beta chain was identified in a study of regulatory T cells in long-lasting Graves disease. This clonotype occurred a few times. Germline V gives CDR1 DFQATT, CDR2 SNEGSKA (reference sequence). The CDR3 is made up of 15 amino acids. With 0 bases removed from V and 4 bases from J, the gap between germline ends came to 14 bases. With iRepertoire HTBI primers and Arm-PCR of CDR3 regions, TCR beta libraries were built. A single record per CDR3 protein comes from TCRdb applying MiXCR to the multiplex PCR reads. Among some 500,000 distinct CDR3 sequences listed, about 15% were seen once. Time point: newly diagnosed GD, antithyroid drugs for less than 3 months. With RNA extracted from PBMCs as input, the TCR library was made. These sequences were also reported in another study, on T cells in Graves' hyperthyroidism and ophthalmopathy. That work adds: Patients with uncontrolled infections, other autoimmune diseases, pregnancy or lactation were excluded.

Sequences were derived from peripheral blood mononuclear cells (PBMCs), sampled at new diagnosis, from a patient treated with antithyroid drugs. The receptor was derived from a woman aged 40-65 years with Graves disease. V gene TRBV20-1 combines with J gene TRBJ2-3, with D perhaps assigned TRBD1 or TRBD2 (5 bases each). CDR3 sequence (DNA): TGCAGTGCTAGAGATCTGGGACCCTCACCAGATACGCAGTATTTT. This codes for CSARDLGPSPDTQYF.